The rows below give T cell receptor beta chains drawn from one sample of a study of T-cell memory formation after mild COVID-19. TCRdb fed the 5' RACE reads into MiXCR, producing one record per CDR3 protein. The repertoire holds about 420,000 distinct CDR3 sequences, with about 22% as singletons. The sample consisted of PBMCs or a T cell subset sorted from them (not recorded which). These receptors came from an adult woman who had mild COVID-19 (a few samples of this study predate the infection). Cell type and time point are not known. Each CDR3 is given with its conserved first and last residue. The D gene is left open where the match is weak. Clone size, where shown, is once, few, many, or a class for clones that have expanded.

abundance	j_gene	d_gene	v_gene	len	CDR3aa	CDR3nt
few	TRBJ2-5	.	TRBV6-5	17	CASRPGLATPRLETQYF	TGTGCCAGCAGGCCGGGGCTAGCGACCCCTCGACTAGAGACCCAGTACTTC
.	TRBJ2-2	TRBD2	TRBV7-3	16	CASSLVASGALGELFF	TGTGCCAGCAGCTTAGTTGCTAGCGGGGCCCTTGGGGAGCTGTTTTTT
few	TRBJ1-1	.	TRBV29-1	13	CSANTHTGTEAFF	TGCAGCGCCAACACTCATACGGGGACTGAAGCTTTCTTT
few	TRBJ2-7	.	TRBV7-6	13	CASSLTVTDEQYF	TGTGCCAGCAGCCTGACAGTCACTGACGAGCAGTACTTC
.	TRBJ2-1	.	TRBV6-5	12	CASSSDTNEQFF	TGTGCCAGCAGTTCAGACACGAATGAGCAGTTCTTC
.	TRBJ2-7	TRBD1	TRBV10-3	14	CAIRDRGPGYEQYF	TGTGCCATCAGGGACAGGGGGCCCGGCTACGAGCAGTACTTC
.	TRBJ2-7	.	TRBV15	16	CATSRGVSGGRYEQYF	TGTGCCACCAGCAGAGGGGTTTCGGGGGGCCGGTACGAGCAGTACTTC
.	TRBJ1-5	.	TRBV4-2	13	CASSQVENQPQHF	TGTGCCAGCAGCCAAGTGGAGAATCAGCCCCAGCATTTT
.	TRBJ2-5	.	TRBV7-6	15	CASSVSRDVRETQYF	TGTGCCAGCAGCGTCTCCCGGGACGTACGGGAGACCCAGTACTTC
.	TRBJ1-2	.	TRBV5-1	15	CASSQTGTRNYGYTF	TGCGCCAGCAGCCAGACAGGAACCCGGAACTATGGCTACACCTTC
.	TRBJ2-5	TRBD2	TRBV6-4	15	CASRPGLAGVETQYF	TGTGCCAGCAGGCCGGGACTAGCGGGAGTAGAGACCCAGTACTTC
few	TRBJ2-3	.	TRBV20-1	11	CSAGRLDTQYF	TGCAGTGCGGGTAGACTAGATACGCAGTATTTT
.	TRBJ2-7	.	TRBV7-2	14	CASSLAGHFYEQYF	TGTGCCAGCAGCTTAGCAGGCCACTTCTACGAGCAGTACTTC
few	TRBJ2-7	.	TRBV5-1	13	CASRVASAYEQYF	TGCGCCAGCAGAGTCGCCTCAGCTTACGAGCAGTACTTC
few	TRBJ1-5	.	TRBV4-2	13	CASSQDVLKPQHF	TGTGCCAGCAGCCAAGACGTTCTGAAGCCCCAGCATTTT
many	TRBJ2-1	.	TRBV9	15	CASSGRGRGTNEQFF	TGTGCCAGCAGCGGGAGGGGACGCGGCACCAATGAGCAGTTCTTC
.	TRBJ1-5	.	TRBV6-2/TRBV6-3	13	CASRQTSNQPQHF	TGTGCCAGCAGGCAGACGAGCAATCAGCCCCAGCATTTT
.	TRBJ2-7	.	TRBV7-2	16	CASNREGGVGTYEQYF	TGTGCCAGCAACCGAGAAGGGGGAGTTGGGACCTACGAGCAGTACTTC
many	TRBJ2-2	.	TRBV5-1	15	CASSLRQDNTGELFF	TGCGCCAGCAGCTTGCGCCAGGACAACACCGGGGAGCTGTTTTTT
.	TRBJ2-3	.	TRBV5-1	16	CASSLMVRTSTDTQYF	TGCGCCAGCAGCTTGATGGTGAGAACTAGCACAGATACGCAGTATTTT
.	TRBJ2-6	TRBD1	TRBV25-1	17	CASTGTGFFSGANVLTF	TGTGCCAGCACTGGGACAGGATTCTTCTCTGGGGCCAACGTCCTGACTTTC
few	TRBJ1-1	.	TRBV9	15	CASNPLPDVSTEAFF	TGTGCCAGCAACCCCCTCCCGGACGTGTCCACTGAAGCTTTCTTT
.	TRBJ2-1	.	TRBV11-2	13	CASSQGVNNEQFF	TGTGCCAGCAGCCAAGGAGTTAACAATGAGCAGTTCTTC
.	TRBJ2-1	TRBD2	TRBV20-1	13	CSAQAGGGREQFF	TGCAGTGCTCAGGCCGGGGGGGGTCGAGAGCAGTTCTTC
.	TRBJ2-7	TRBD1	TRBV29-1	11	CSVVRRDRMYF	TGCAGCGTTGTGCGGCGGGACAGGATGTACTTC
many	TRBJ1-2	.	TRBV12-3/TRBV12-4	13	CASSETASYGYTF	TGTGCCAGCAGTGAGACAGCCTCCTATGGCTACACCTTC
once	TRBJ2-7	.	TRBV6-2/TRBV6-3	15	CASSYSFAFSYEQYF	TGTGCCAGCAGTTACTCTTTCGCTTTCTCCTACGAGCAGTACTTC
.	TRBJ1-1	.	TRBV29-1	13	CSGKGQKNTEAFF	TGCAGCGGAAAGGGGCAGAAGAACACTGAAGCTTTCTTT
.	TRBJ2-2	.	TRBV25-1	13	CASSEQGDGELFF	TGTGCCAGCAGTGAACAGGGTGACGGGGAGCTGTTTTTT
many	TRBJ2-5	TRBD1	TRBV20-1	12	CSVTGGRETQYF	TGCAGTGTCACAGGGGGCCGGGAGACCCAGTACTTC
.	TRBJ2-2	.	TRBV30	12	CAWSRGPGELFF	TGTGCCTGGAGTCGGGGGCCCGGGGAGCTGTTTTTT
.	TRBJ2-7	TRBD1	TRBV5-6	15	CASSTGTGTLLEQYF	TGTGCCAGCAGCACCGGGACAGGGACTCTCCTCGAGCAGTACTTC
.	TRBJ2-3	TRBD2	TRBV12-3/TRBV12-4	15	CASSLLRGGADTQYF	TGTGCCAGCAGTTTATTACGGGGGGGCGCGGATACGCAGTATTTT
few	TRBJ1-2	TRBD1	TRBV2	16	CASSEEGTARGYGYTF	TGTGCCAGCAGTGAAGAGGGGACAGCCCGGGGCTATGGCTACACCTTC
few	TRBJ2-7	TRBD2	TRBV14	14	CASSQHGGDYEQYF	TGTGCCAGCAGCCAACATGGGGGGGACTACGAGCAGTACTTC
.	TRBJ2-1	.	TRBV27	14	CASSLDNRYNEQFF	TGTGCCAGCAGTTTAGATAACAGGTACAATGAGCAGTTCTTC
.	TRBJ2-4	.	TRBV30	14	CAWSLKGAKNIQYF	TGTGCCTGGAGTCTGAAGGGGGCCAAAAACATTCAGTACTTC
.	TRBJ2-7	.	TRBV12-3/TRBV12-4	18	CASRKWDWGGQSPYEQYF	TGTGCCAGCAGAAAGTGGGATTGGGGGGGGCAGAGCCCCTACGAGCAGTACTTC